This TCR beta chain was sequenced in a study of shared clonotypes between healthy human individuals. This clone was observed once. Terminally differentiated effector memory CD45RA+ cells were excluded from the naive CD8 cells, which were CD45RO-negative and positively selected for CCR7. Only in-frame clones appear in the TCRdb table, and some are missing; sequencing was by immunoSEQ multiplex PCR. The sample contains 1.5 million to 2.5 million clones, about 94% of which appear only once. This CDR3 has 14 residues. The V and J ends lost 5 bases and 5 bases respectively, with 15 bases between them. Germline CDR1 is MNHEY and CDR2 is SMNVEV (reference sequence).

The V call is TRBV27, the J call TRBJ1-2; D remains unclear. Specimen: naive CD8+ T cells sorted from blood. The TCR comes from a man aged 18 to 30 in good health. CDR3 sequence: CASSPLDRIYGYTF. The CDR3 nucleotides read TGTGCCAGCAGTCCCCTGGATAGGATTTATGGCTACACCTTC.